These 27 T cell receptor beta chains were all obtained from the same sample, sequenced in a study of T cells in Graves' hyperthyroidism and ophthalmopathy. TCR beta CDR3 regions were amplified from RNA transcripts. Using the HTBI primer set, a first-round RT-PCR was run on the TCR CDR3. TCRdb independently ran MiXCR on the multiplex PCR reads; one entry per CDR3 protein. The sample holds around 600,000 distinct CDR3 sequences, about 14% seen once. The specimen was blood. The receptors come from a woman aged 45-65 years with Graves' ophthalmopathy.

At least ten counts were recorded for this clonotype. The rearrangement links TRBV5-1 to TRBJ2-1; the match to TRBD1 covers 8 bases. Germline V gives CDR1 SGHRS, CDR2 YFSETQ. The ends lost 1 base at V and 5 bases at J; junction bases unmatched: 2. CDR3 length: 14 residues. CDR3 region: CASSLWDRNNEQFF. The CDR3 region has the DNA TGCGCCAGCAGCTTGTGGGACAGGAACAATGAGCAGTTCTTC.

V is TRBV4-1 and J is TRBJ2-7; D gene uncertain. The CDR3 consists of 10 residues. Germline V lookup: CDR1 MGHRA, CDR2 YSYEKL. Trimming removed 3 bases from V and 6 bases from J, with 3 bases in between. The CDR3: CASSHSEQYF. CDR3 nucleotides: TGCGCCAGCAGCCATAGCGAGCAGTACTTC.

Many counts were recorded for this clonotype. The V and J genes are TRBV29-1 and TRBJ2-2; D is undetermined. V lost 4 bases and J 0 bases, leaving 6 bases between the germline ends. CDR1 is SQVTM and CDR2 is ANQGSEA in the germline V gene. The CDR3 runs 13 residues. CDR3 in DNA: TGCAGCGTTGTCCATCCGAACACCGGGGAGCTGTTTTTT. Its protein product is CSVVHPNTGELFF.

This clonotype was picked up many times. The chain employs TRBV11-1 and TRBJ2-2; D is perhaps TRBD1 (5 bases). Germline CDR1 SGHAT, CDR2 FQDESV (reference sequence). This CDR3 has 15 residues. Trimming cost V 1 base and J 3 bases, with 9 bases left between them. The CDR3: CASSLVPQDTGELFF. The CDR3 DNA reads TGTGCCAGCAGCTTAGTCCCACAGGACACCGGGGAGCTGTTTTTT.

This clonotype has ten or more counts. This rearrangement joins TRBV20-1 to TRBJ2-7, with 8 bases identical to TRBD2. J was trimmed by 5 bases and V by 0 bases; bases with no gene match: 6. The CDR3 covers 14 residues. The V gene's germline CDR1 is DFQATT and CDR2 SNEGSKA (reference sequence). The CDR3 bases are TGCAGTGCTAGAGATCTCAGGACTAGCAACGAGCAGTACTTC. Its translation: CSARDLRTSNEQYF.

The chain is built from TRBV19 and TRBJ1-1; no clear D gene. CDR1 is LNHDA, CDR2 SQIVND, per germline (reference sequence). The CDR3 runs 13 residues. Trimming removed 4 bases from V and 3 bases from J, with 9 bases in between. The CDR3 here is CASSTSSYTEAFF. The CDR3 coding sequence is TGTGCCAGTAGTACATCGAGTTACACTGAAGCTTTCTTT.

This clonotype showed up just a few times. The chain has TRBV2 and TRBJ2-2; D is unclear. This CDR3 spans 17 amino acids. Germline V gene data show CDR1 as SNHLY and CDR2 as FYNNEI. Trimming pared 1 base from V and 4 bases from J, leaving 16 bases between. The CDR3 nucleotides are TGTGCCAGCAGTGAAGTTTCTGGGCTTGGCGGCACCGGGGAGCTGTTTTTT. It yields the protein CASSEVSGLGGTGELFF.

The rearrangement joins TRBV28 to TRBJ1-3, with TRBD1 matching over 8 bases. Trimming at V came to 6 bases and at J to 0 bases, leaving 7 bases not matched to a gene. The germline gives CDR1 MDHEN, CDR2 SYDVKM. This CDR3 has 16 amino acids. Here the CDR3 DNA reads TGTGCCAGCAGCCAGCTCGGGACAGGCTCTGGAAACACCATATATTTT. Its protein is CASSQLGTGSGNTIYF.

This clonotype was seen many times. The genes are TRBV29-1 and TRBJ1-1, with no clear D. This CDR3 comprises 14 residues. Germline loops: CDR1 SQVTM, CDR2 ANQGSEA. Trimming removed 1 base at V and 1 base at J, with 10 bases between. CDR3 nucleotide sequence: TGCAGCGTTGAAGTATCTGGGGAGAACACTGAAGCTTTCTTT. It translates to CSVEVSGENTEAFF.

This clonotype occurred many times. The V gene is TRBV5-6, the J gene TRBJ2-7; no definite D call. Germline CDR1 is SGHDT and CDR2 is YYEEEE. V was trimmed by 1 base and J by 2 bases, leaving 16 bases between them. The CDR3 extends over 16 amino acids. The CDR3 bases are TGTGCCAGCAGCTTGTATGTTGTGGGGTTCGCCTACGAGCAGTACTTC. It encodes CASSLYVVGFAYEQYF.

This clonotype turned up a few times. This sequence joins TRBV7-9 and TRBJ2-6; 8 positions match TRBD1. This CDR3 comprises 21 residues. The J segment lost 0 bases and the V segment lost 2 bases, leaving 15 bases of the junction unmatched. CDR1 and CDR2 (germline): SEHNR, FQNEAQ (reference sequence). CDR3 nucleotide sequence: TGTGCCAGCAGCTTACCACTTACCCTGACAGGGGAGAGCTCTGGGGCCAACGTCCTGACTTTC. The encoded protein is CASSLPLTLTGESSGANVLTF.

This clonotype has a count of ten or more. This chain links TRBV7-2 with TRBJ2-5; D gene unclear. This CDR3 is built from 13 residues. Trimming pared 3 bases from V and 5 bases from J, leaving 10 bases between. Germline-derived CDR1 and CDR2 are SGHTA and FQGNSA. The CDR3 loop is CASSFGPPETQYF. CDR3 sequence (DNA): TGTGCCAGCAGCTTCGGCCCACCGGAGACCCAGTACTTC.

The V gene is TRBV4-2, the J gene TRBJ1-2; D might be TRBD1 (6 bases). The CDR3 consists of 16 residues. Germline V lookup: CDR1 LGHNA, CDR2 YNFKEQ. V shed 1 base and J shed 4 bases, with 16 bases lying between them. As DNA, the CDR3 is TGTGCCAGCAGCCAAGTGTGGTTGAGGGGGTCCTATGGCTACACCTTC. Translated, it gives CASSQVWLRGSYGYTF.

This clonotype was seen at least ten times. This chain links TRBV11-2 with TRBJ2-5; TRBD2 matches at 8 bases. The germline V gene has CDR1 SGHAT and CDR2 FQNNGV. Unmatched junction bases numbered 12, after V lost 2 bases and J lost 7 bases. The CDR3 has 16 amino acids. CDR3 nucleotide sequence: TGTGCCAGCAGCTTATTACGGACTAGCCTTGAGGGGACCCAGTACTTC. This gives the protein CASSLLRTSLEGTQYF.

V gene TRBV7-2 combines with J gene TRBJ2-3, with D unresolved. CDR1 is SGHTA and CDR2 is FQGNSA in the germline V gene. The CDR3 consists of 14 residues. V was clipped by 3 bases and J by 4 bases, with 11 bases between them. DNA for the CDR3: TGTGCCAGCAGCTTTCGGGCACAAGCAGATACGCAGTATTTT. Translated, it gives CASSFRAQADTQYF.

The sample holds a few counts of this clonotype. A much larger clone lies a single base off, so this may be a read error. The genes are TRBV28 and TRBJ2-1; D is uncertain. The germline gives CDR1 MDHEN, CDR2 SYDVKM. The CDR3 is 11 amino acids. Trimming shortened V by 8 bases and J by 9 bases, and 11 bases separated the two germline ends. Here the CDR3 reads CASQSKSEQFF. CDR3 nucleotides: TGTGCCAGCCAGAGCAAAAGTGAGCAGTTCTTC. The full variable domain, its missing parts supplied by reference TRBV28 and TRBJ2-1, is DVKVTQSSRYLVKRTGEKVFLECVQDMDHENMFWYRQDPGLGLRLIYFSYDVKMKEKGDIPEGYSVSREKKERFSLILESASTNQTSMYLCASQSKSEQFFGPGTRLTVL.

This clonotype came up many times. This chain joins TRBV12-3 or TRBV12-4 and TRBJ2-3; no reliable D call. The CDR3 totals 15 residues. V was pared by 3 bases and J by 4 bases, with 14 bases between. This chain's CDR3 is CASSLIRDSADTQYF. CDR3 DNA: TGTGCCAGCAGTTTGATAAGAGATTCGGCAGATACGCAGTATTTT.

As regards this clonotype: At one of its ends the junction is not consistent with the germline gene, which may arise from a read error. The CDR3 sequence: CASSQDKNEQLF. As DNA, the CDR3 is TGCGCCAGCAGCCAAGACAAGAATGAGCAGCTCTTC. This rearrangement joins TRBV4-3 to TRBJ2-1, with unresolved D. Germline CDR1 and CDR2: LGHNA and YSLEER. The CDR3 consists of 12 residues.

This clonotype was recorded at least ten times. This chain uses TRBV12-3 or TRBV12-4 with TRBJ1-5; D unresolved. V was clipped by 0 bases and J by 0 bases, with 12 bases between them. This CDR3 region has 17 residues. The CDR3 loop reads CASSLAMTPYSNQPQHF. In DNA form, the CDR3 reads TGTGCCAGCAGTTTAGCCATGACACCTTATAGCAATCAGCCCCAGCATTTT.

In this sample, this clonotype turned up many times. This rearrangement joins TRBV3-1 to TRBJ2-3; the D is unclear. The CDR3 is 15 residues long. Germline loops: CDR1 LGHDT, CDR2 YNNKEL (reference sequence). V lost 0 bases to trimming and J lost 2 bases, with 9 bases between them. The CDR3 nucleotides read TGTGCCAGCAGCCAAGATATTAGTTTCACAGATACGCAGTATTTT. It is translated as CASSQDISFTDTQYF.

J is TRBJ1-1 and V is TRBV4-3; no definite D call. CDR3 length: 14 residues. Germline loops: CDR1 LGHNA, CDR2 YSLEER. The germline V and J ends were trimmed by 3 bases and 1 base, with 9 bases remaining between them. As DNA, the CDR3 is TGCGCCAGCAGCCACGATTTTGGGAACACTGAAGCTTTCTTT. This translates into CASSHDFGNTEAFF.

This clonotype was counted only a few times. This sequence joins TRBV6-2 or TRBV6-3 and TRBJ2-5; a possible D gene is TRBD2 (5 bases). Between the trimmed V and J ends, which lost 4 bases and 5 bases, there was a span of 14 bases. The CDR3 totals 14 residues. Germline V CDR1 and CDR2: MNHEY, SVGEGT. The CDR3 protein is CASSSPLGPETQYF. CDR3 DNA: TGTGCCAGCAGTTCTCCACTAGGGCCGGAGACCCAGTACTTC.

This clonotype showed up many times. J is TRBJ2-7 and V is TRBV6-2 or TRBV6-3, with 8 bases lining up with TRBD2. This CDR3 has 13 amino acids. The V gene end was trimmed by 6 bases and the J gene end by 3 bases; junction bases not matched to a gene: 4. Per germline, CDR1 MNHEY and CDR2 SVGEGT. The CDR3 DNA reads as TGTGCCAGCAGAGATACTAGCGGCTACGAGCAGTACTTC. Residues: CASRDTSGYEQYF.

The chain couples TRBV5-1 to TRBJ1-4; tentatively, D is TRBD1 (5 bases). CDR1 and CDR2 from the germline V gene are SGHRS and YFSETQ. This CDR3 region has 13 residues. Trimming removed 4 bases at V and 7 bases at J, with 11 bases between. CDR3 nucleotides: TGCGCCAGCAGCGGGGACCCAACTGAAAAACTGTTTTTT. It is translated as CASSGDPTEKLFF.

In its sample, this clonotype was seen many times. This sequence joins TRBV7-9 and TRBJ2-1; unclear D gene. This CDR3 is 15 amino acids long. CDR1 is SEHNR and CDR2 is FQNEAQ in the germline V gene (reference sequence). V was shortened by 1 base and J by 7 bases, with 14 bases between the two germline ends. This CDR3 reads CASSLGSWALNEQFF. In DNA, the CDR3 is TGTGCCAGCAGCTTAGGGTCATGGGCGCTTAATGAGCAGTTCTTC.

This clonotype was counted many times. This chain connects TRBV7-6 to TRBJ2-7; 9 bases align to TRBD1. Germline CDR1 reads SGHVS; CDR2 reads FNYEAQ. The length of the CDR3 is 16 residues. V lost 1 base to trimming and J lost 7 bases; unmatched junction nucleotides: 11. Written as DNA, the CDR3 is TGTGCCAGCAGCTTAGGGCGGTGGGGACAGGGACGGGAGCAGTACTTC. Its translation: CASSLGRWGQGREQYF.

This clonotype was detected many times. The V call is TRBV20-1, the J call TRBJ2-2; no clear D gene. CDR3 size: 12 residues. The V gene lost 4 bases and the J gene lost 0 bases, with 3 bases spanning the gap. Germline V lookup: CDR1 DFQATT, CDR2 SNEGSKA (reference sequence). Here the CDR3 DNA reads TGCAGTGCTATGACGAACACCGGGGAGCTGTTTTTT. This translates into CSAMTNTGELFF.